Presented here are 18 T cell receptor beta chains from one specimen sequenced in a study of T-cell reconstitution after alpha-beta-depleted transplantation in children. The library targeted TCRbeta and was prepared with unique molecular identifiers. MiXCR was run by TCRdb on the PCR reads, yielding one entry per CDR3 protein. This sample has approximately 210,000 distinct CDR3 sequences; about 15% occur once, and the top ten carry roughly 13%. The material sequenced was PBMCs from the stem cell graft donor, taken from the stem cell graft. These receptors all stem from a human donor who donated a stem cell graft to a child with acute lymphoblastic leukemia.

This clonotype was seen ten or more times. The J gene is TRBJ1-2, the V gene TRBV5-1; TRBD1 matches at 8 bases. Germline trimming cut 2 bases from V and 3 bases from J; bases unmatched to any gene: 3. Germline CDR1 is SGHRS and CDR2 is YFSETQ. The CDR3 extends over 14 amino acids. As DNA, the CDR3 is TGCGCCAGCAGCTTATCAGGGGGCGACTATGGCTACACCTTC. Its translation: CASSLSGGDYGYTF.

In this sample, this clonotype turned up many times. The CDR3 reads CASSFQAEPYEQYF. The CDR3 DNA reads as TGTGCCAGCAGCTTCCAGGCAGAACCCTACGAGCAGTACTTC. This chain joins TRBV11-2 and TRBJ2-7; D remains ambiguous. V was clipped by 3 bases and J by 2 bases, with 11 bases between them. Per germline, CDR1 SGHAT and CDR2 FQNNGV. There are 14 residues in the CDR3. The full variable domain, with the rest looked up from reference TRBV11-2 and TRBJ2-7, is EAGVAQSPRYKIIEKRQSVAFWCNPISGHATLYWYQQILGQGPKLLIQFQNNGVVDDSQLPKDRFSAERLKGVDSTLKIQPAKLEDSAVYLCASSFQAEPYEQYFGPGTRLTVT.

This sequence joins TRBV3-1 and TRBJ2-6, with D maybe TRBD1 (6 bases). This CDR3 is 20 amino acids long. Between the trimmed V and J ends, which lost 2 bases and 4 bases, there was a span of 24 bases. CDR1 LGHDT and CDR2 YNNKEL come from the germline V gene (reference sequence). The CDR3 DNA is TGTGCCAGCAGCCAACGGTTTGGGGGCAACTGGGGCCCGGGGGCCAACGTCCTGACTTTC. The encoded protein is CASSQRFGGNWGPGANVLTF.

This clonotype was recorded at least ten times. This chain uses TRBV28 with TRBJ2-7; tentatively, D is TRBD1 (5 bases). The germline V and J ends were trimmed by 5 bases and 3 bases, with 11 bases remaining between them. The length of the CDR3 is 13 residues. CDR1 is MDHEN and CDR2 is SYDVKM in the germline V gene. The CDR3 DNA sequence: TGTGCCAGCAGTCTAGACAGTCGCTACGAGCAGTACTTC. Protein sequence: CASSLDSRYEQYF.

There are many counts of this clonotype. V gene TRBV27 combines with J gene TRBJ2-3; 7 bases match TRBD1. Germline CDR1 and CDR2: MNHEY and SMNVEV (reference sequence). CDR3 length: 13 residues. V shed 0 bases, J shed 7 bases, and the junction held 1 base outside the gene matches. The CDR3 region has the DNA TGTGCCAGCAGTTTATCGGACAGGAATACGCAGTATTTT. Its protein product is CASSLSDRNTQYF.

The genes are TRBV7-9 and TRBJ2-7; D is unclear. The germline V gene encodes CDR1 SEHNR and CDR2 FQNEAQ (reference sequence). The CDR3 sequence is 11 residues long. Trimming stripped 5 bases from V and 7 bases from J, with 9 bases between. CDR3: CASSRQGEQYF. CDR3 DNA: TGTGCCAGCAGCCGGCAAGGTGAGCAGTACTTC. Full variable domain (remainder filled in from reference TRBV7-9 and TRBJ2-7): DTGVSQNPRHKITKRGQNVTFRCDPISEHNRLYWYRQTLGQGPEFLTYFQNEAQLEKSRLLSDRFSAERPKGSFSTLEIQRTEQGDSAMYLCASSRQGEQYFGPGTRLTVT.

This clonotype was observed at least ten times. This chain uses TRBV29-1 with TRBJ2-1, with 10 nucleotides matching TRBD2. With V trimmed by 3 bases and J by 7 bases, 6 bases remained unmatched. The CDR3 consists of 14 residues. Germline CDR1 reads SQVTM; CDR2 reads ANQGSEA. CDR3 residues: CSVDTSGALNEQFF. The CDR3 nucleotides read TGCAGCGTTGACACTAGCGGGGCCCTTAATGAGCAGTTCTTC.

This clonotype was seen at least ten times. J is TRBJ2-3 and V is TRBV30, with D possibly matching TRBD1 (5 bases). V was trimmed by 4 bases and J by 4 bases, leaving 18 bases between them. Germline V CDR1 and CDR2: GTSNPN, SVGIG (reference sequence). The CDR3 covers 15 residues. The CDR3 DNA is TGTGCCTGGATGGATCTAGGGGTCAAAGCAGATACGCAGTATTTT. Protein sequence: CAWMDLGVKADTQYF.

This clonotype occurred many times. This chain connects TRBV20-1 to TRBJ2-7; TRBD2 matches 9 bases. Germline V gene lookup returns CDR1 DFQATT and CDR2 SNEGSKA (reference sequence). CDR3 length: 14 amino acids. The J segment lost 4 bases and the V segment lost 5 bases, leaving 9 bases of the junction unmatched. The chain's CDR3 is CSAWGGTSSYEQYF. The CDR3 coding sequence is TGCAGTGCTTGGGGCGGGACTAGCAGTTACGAGCAGTACTTC.

This clonotype was detected ten times or more. This sequence joins TRBV20-1 and TRBJ2-7, with 9 bases fitting TRBD2. V trimming: 1 base; J trimming: 1 base; junction bases outside the gene matches: 2. The CDR3 runs 14 residues. Germline CDR1 is DFQATT and CDR2 is SNEGSKA (reference sequence). In nucleotides, the CDR3 is TGCAGTGCTAGAGGGACTAGCGATTCCTACGAGCAGTACTTC. Protein: CSARGTSDSYEQYF.

This clonotype has a count of ten or more. CDR3 coding DNA: TGTGCCAGCAGCCAAGTACGGGGGCAAGGTGAGCAGTTCTTC. This translates into CASSQVRGQGEQFF. The chain joins TRBV4-2 to TRBJ2-1; D may be TRBD1 or TRBD2 (6 bases each). CDR3 length: 14 amino acids. CDR1 and CDR2 from the germline V gene are LGHNA and YNFKEQ. V lost 1 base and J lost 9, with 13 bases in between.

This clonotype was detected ten times or more. The chain joins TRBV20-1 to TRBJ2-5; no reliable D call. The CDR3 contains 11 residues. CDR1 and CDR2 (germline): DFQATT, SNEGSKA (reference sequence). V was pared by 5 bases and J by 6 bases, with 10 bases between. CDR3 in amino acids: CSAFRDQTQYF. The DNA for the CDR3 is TGCAGTGCTTTTAGGGATCAGACCCAGTACTTC.

This clonotype was detected ten times or more. The chain uses TRBV5-1 and TRBJ2-1; D remains unclear. Trimming removed 0 bases at V and 5 bases at J, with 6 bases between. Germline V CDR1 and CDR2: SGHRS, YFSETQ. This CDR3 region has 13 residues. Here the CDR3 DNA reads TGCGCCAGCAGCTTGGCATGGGACAATGAGCAGTTCTTC. It is translated as CASSLAWDNEQFF. Filled out from reference TRBV5-1 and TRBJ2-1, the complete variable domain reads KAGVTQTPRYLIKTRGQQVTLSCSPISGHRSVSWYQQTPGQGLQFLFEYFSETQRNKGNFPGRFSGRQFSNSRSEMNVSTLELGDSALYLCASSLAWDNEQFFGPGTRLTVL.

This clonotype was counted many times. CDR3 sequence reads: CASRSLQETQYF. The CDR3 DNA is TGTGCCAGCAGGTCTCTCCAAGAGACCCAGTACTTC. V usage is TRBV6-2 or TRBV6-3 and J usage is TRBJ2-5; the D is unclear. V shed 6 bases and J shed 1 base, with 6 bases lying between them. Per the germline V gene, CDR1 is MNHEY and CDR2 is SVGEGT. The CDR3 length is 12 residues.

Many counts were recorded for this clonotype. The J gene is TRBJ1-2, the V gene TRBV9; TRBD1 aligns across 9 bases. The CDR3 loop spans 13 amino acids. CDR1 is SGDLS, CDR2 YYNGEE, per germline. The V gene end was trimmed by 5 bases and the J gene end by 6 bases; junction bases not matched to a gene: 5. The CDR3 is CASRGTGGDGYTF. CDR3 bases: TGTGCCAGCAGAGGTACAGGGGGCGATGGCTACACCTTC. Supplemented by reference TRBV9 and TRBJ1-2, the full variable domain reads DSGVTQTPKHLITATGQRVTLRCSPRSGDLSVYWYQQSLDQGLQFLIQYYNGEERAKGNILERFSAQQFPDLHSELNLSSLELGDSALYFCASRGTGGDGYTFGSGTRLTVV.

This clonotype has ten or more counts. This chain joins TRBV7-2 and TRBJ1-1, with D possibly matching TRBD1 (5 bases). The V gene's germline CDR1 is SGHTA and CDR2 FQGNSA. V was pared by 5 bases and J by 0 bases, with 10 bases between. The CDR3 extends over 14 amino acids. For the CDR3, the DNA is TGTGCCAGCAGCCTGGGACCCATGAACACTGAAGCTTTCTTT. It translates to CASSLGPMNTEAFF. Full variable domain (outside the CDR3, taken from reference TRBV7-2 and TRBJ1-1): GAGVSQSPSNKVTEKGKDVELRCDPISGHTALYWYRQSLGQGLEFLIYFQGNSAPDKSGLPSDRFSAERTGGSVSTLTIQRTQQEDSAVYLCASSLGPMNTEAFFGQGTRLTVV.

This clonotype appeared a few times. The chain joins TRBV6-1 to TRBJ1-5; TRBD1 matches at 8 bases. The CDR3 is 14 residues long. Germline V lookup: CDR1 MNHNS, CDR2 SASEGT. V was pared by 7 bases and J by 5 bases, with 7 bases of the junction left unmatched. CDR3 bases: TGTGCCAGCAACATTGACAGGGGACATCAGCCCCAGCATTTT. Translated, it gives CASNIDRGHQPQHF.

This clonotype was counted at least ten times. The chain uses TRBV18 and TRBJ1-5, with 9 bases aligning to TRBD1. The CDR3 runs to 15 residues. Trimming took 3 bases from V and 6 from J; bases not matched to a gene: 6. The germline CDR1 and CDR2 sequences are KGHSH and LQKENI. CDR3 sequence: CASSPGQGNIQPQHF. DNA of the CDR3: TGTGCCAGCTCACCGGGACAGGGAAATATTCAGCCCCAGCATTTT. The variable domain in full, completed from reference TRBV18 and TRBJ1-5, reads NAGVMQNPRHLVRRRGQEARLRCSPMKGHSHVYWYRQLPEEGLKFMVYLQKENIIDESGMPKERFSAEFPKEGPSILRIQQVVRGDSAAYFCASSPGQGNIQPQHFGDGTRLSIL.